These 25 T cell receptor beta chains share one sample of origin, sequenced in a study of blood T cell repertoires in COVID-19. TCRdb's table, derived via immunoSEQ multiplex PCR, lists solely in-frame clones and lacks some. The profile shows 95,000 to 150,000 clones, 82% of them singletons. The source material was peripheral blood. The receptors derive from a woman aged 65 to 85 with acute or convalescent COVID-19.

This clone was detected ten times or more. The rearrangement uses TRBV7-9 and TRBJ1-1; perhaps TRBD1 as D (5 bases). In germline, CDR1 is SEHNR, CDR2 FQNEAQ (reference sequence). CDR3 length: 17 residues. V was cut by 6 bases and J by 3 bases, with 23 bases left in between. CDR3 loop: CASRRRGSPQTDTEAFF. CDR3 bases: TGTGCCAGCAGGAGGAGGGGTTCCCCACAAACGGACACTGAAGCTTTCTTT.

CDR3 amino acids: CATSRDRAGGTEAFF. In nucleotides, the CDR3 is TGTGCCACCAGCAGAGATAGGGCAGGGGGCACTGAAGCTTTCTTT. This chain links TRBV15 with TRBJ1-1, with TRBD1 matching over 7 bases. Trimming removed 0 bases from V and 4 bases from J; junction bases left unmatched: 5. The CDR3 runs to 15 residues. Germline CDR1 reads LNHNV; CDR2 reads YYDKDF (reference sequence).

The gene calls are TRBV5-8 and TRBJ1-4, with D possibly TRBD1 on 5 matching bases. Germline loops: CDR1 SGHTS, CDR2 YDEGEE. The ends were cut back, 0 bases at V and 8 bases at J, with 17 bases in the middle. This CDR3 comprises 16 residues. Here the CDR3 DNA reads TGTGCCAGCAGCTTGGACTATGATGTAGGGGTGGAAAAACTGTTTTTT. Protein: CASSLDYDVGVEKLFF.

The chain carries TRBV11-3 and TRBJ1-3; 7 bases align to TRBD1. Germline V gene sequence: CDR1 SGHNT, CDR2 YENEEA. The CDR3 runs to 15 residues. V dropped 5 bases and J dropped 2; count of bases not matched to a gene: 6. CDR3 coding DNA: TGTGCCAGCAGCCATCGGGACAGCCCTGGAAACACCATATATTTT. Protein: CASSHRDSPGNTIYF.

The gene calls are TRBV14 and TRBJ2-5; a possible D gene is TRBD2 (5 bases). Looked up from germline, CDR1 is SGHDN and CDR2 is FVKESK. The CDR3 consists of 12 residues. V shed 0 bases and J shed 7 bases, with 6 bases lying between them. In nucleotides, the CDR3 is TGTGCCAGCAGCCAAGAACGGGGGACCCAGTACTTC. This sequence encodes CASSQERGTQYF.

The rearrangement links TRBV12-3 or TRBV12-4 to TRBJ1-1; 7 nucleotides agree with TRBD1. The CDR3 consists of 13 residues. The V and J ends lost 7 bases and 4 bases, in that order; junction bases with no gene match: 6. The CDR3 DNA sequence: TGTGCCAGCAACAGGGGAAGTAGCACTGAAGCTTTCTTT. The encoded protein is CASNRGSSTEAFF.

V and J are TRBV11-3 and TRBJ2-5; D not certain. The germline V gene has CDR1 SGHNT and CDR2 YENEEA. V lost 1 base and J lost 7, with 10 bases in between. The CDR3 consists of 13 residues. The chain's CDR3 is CASSLVDYGTQYF. CDR3 DNA sequence: TGTGCCAGCAGCTTAGTAGATTATGGGACCCAGTACTTC.

This rearrangement joins TRBV11-3 to TRBJ1-5; D gene uncertain. V lost 0 bases to trimming and J lost 6 bases, with 6 bases between them. Germline V gene lookup returns CDR1 SGHNT and CDR2 YENEEA. The CDR3 is 13 residues long. DNA for the CDR3: TGTGCCAGCAGCTTAGATCTCAGTCAGCCCCAGCATTTT. Translation gives CASSLDLSQPQHF.

This sequence joins TRBV7-2 and TRBJ1-3; D unclear. The CDR3 is 16 amino acids. The V gene lost 1 base and the J gene lost 2 bases, with 12 bases spanning the gap. From germline, CDR1 is SGHTA and CDR2 FQGNSA. CDR3 DNA: TGTGCCAGCAGCTTAGGGTCCCCGGCGGCTGGAAACACCATATATTTT. Protein: CASSLGSPAAGNTIYF.

This clone was counted only a few times. The chain is built from TRBV6-1 and TRBJ1-2, with 10 bases aligning to TRBD1. Germline CDR1 and CDR2: MNHNS and SASEGT. The CDR3 extends over 14 amino acids. V dropped 3 bases and J dropped 5; count of bases not matched to a gene: 3. The CDR3, as DNA: TGTGCCAGCAGTGAGACAGGGGGCCCATATGGCTACACCTTC. This translates into CASSETGGPYGYTF.

This sequence joins TRBV9 and TRBJ1-2, with D possibly being TRBD1 (5 bases). Per the germline V gene, CDR1 is SGDLS and CDR2 is YYNGEE. Trimming shortened V by 4 bases and J by 4 bases, and 20 bases separated the two germline ends. The CDR3 has 16 residues. CDR3 residues: CASSSFGGGVTYGYTF. CDR3 nucleotides: TGTGCCAGCAGCTCTTTCGGCGGAGGGGTTACCTATGGCTACACCTTC.

The CDR3 DNA is TGTGCCAGCAGCCCCGGGACTGAAGCTTTCTTT. Translation: CASSPGTEAFF. This chain links TRBV7-9 with TRBJ1-1; D unresolved. Trimming took off 5 bases at V and 5 bases at J, with 6 bases between the two ends. Germline CDR1 and CDR2: SEHNR and FQNEAQ (reference sequence). The CDR3 totals 11 residues.

V gene TRBV4-3 combines with J gene TRBJ1-1; D may be TRBD1 (5 bases). V lost 1 base and J lost 4, with 13 bases in between. This CDR3 is built from 15 residues. Germline values: CDR1 LGHNA, CDR2 YSLEER. CDR3 in amino acids: CASSQALQGGTEAFF. DNA of the CDR3: TGCGCCAGCAGCCAAGCTCTCCAGGGCGGCACTGAAGCTTTCTTT.

The CDR3 DNA reads TGTGCCAGCGGGTTACGGGACAGGGGCTCTGGGGCCAACGTCCTGACTTTC. Translation: CASGLRDRGSGANVLTF. This chain links TRBV27 with TRBJ2-6, with 10 bases aligning to TRBD1. The CDR3 is 17 residues long. The ends lost 8 bases at V and 0 bases at J; junction bases unmatched: 7. From germline, CDR1 is MNHEY and CDR2 SMNVEV (reference sequence). Full variable domain (missing parts from reference TRBV27 and TRBJ2-6): EAQVTQNPRYLITVTGKKLTVTCSQNMNHEYMSWYRQDPGLGLRQIYYSMNVEVTDKGDVPEGYKVSRKEKRNFPLILESPSPNQTSLYFCASGLRDRGSGANVLTFGAGSRLTVL.

The rearrangement joins TRBV4-3 to TRBJ1-4, with 10 bases fitting TRBD1. Losses at the gene ends were 2 bases for V and 4 bases for J; bases not matched to a gene: 4. Germline CDR1 reads LGHNA; CDR2 reads YSLEER. This CDR3 has 16 amino acids. The CDR3 here is CASSQLGQGNNEKLFF. CDR3 nucleotides: TGCGCCAGCAGCCAATTGGGACAGGGGAATAATGAAAAACTGTTTTTT.

The V and J genes are TRBV6-5 and TRBJ1-1, with D possibly matching TRBD1 (5 bases). Trimming took 6 bases from V and 2 from J, leaving 13 bases between them. This CDR3 is built from 14 residues. Per the germline V gene, CDR1 is MNHEY and CDR2 is SVGAGI. CDR3 coding DNA: TGTGCCAGCAGGAGCCCCAGGGTAAACACTGAAGCTTTCTTT. It is translated as CASRSPRVNTEAFF.

The sample holds a few counts of this clone. The J gene is TRBJ1-3, the V gene TRBV19; D may be TRBD1 (5 bases). Per the germline V gene, CDR1 is LNHDA and CDR2 is SQIVND (reference sequence). There are 15 residues in the CDR3. V gave up 7 bases and J gave up 3 bases, with 16 bases separating them. The CDR3 nucleotides read TGTGCCAGTATCCCGGCCTGGGACTATGGAAACACCATATATTTT. Translating it yields CASIPAWDYGNTIYF.

The V call is TRBV24-1, the J call TRBJ2-3, with 10 bases that match TRBD1. V was pared by 5 bases and J by 4 bases, with 5 bases of the junction left unmatched. Germline V gene data show CDR1 as KGHDR and CDR2 as SFDVKD. The CDR3 runs 15 residues. As DNA, the CDR3 is TGTGCCACCAGTGCCGTCGACAGGGGGCCAGATACGCAGTATTTT. Translated: CATSAVDRGPDTQYF.

This rearrangement joins TRBV7-8 to TRBJ2-2; tentative D call: TRBD1 (6 bases). Germline loops: CDR1 SGHVS, CDR2 FQNEAQ. V was trimmed by 2 bases and J by 7 bases, leaving 17 bases between them. The CDR3 runs to 16 residues. The CDR3 DNA sequence: TGTGCCAGCAGCTTATCATATCGGACAGTTCACGGGGAGCTGTTTTTT. Its protein is CASSLSYRTVHGELFF.

The rearrangement joins TRBV24-1 to TRBJ2-2; 7 positions match TRBD1. This CDR3 has 16 amino acids. The junction had 6 bases not matched to a gene; V was cut back by 3 bases and J by 3 bases. Germline loops: CDR1 KGHDR, CDR2 SFDVKD. The CDR3, as DNA: TGTGCCACCAGTGATGCCTGGGACAGCCACACCGGGGAGCTGTTTTTT. Its translation: CATSDAWDSHTGELFF.

V and J are TRBV5-6 and TRBJ2-5, with 7 bases aligning to TRBD1. The germline gives CDR1 SGHDT, CDR2 YYEEEE. Losses at the gene ends were 0 bases for V and 4 bases for J; bases not matched to a gene: 6. This CDR3 region has 15 residues. The CDR3 reads CASSLDRGNLETQYF. The CDR3 DNA sequence: TGTGCCAGCAGCTTGGACAGGGGAAATTTAGAGACCCAGTACTTC.

The rearrangement joins TRBV6-2 or TRBV6-3 to TRBJ2-3, with 16 bases that match TRBD2. Germline V gene lookup returns CDR1 MNHEY and CDR2 SVGEGT. This CDR3 spans 21 amino acids. V was pared by 0 bases and J by 2 bases, with 11 bases of the junction left unmatched. The CDR3 loop reads CASSYSLPGLAGGLNTDTQYF. The DNA of the CDR3 is TGTGCCAGCAGTTACTCCCTACCGGGACTAGCGGGGGGGCTCAACACAGATACGCAGTATTTT.

This chain links TRBV4-2 with TRBJ2-5, with TRBD2 matching 10 bases. CDR3 length: 17 residues. Germline-derived CDR1 and CDR2 are LGHNA and YNFKEQ. V was clipped by 2 bases and J by 1 base; unmatched bases: 7. The DNA for the CDR3 is TGTGCCAGCAGCCAAATTTGGACTAGCGGATCCCAAGAGACCCAGTACTTC. This encodes CASSQIWTSGSQETQYF.

CDR3 in DNA: TGTGCCAGCAGCCAAGATTCGGGCTCCAGGGTTCCGGGGACCCAGTACTTC. It specifies CASSQDSGSRVPGTQYF. This chain uses TRBV14 with TRBJ2-5; tentatively, D is TRBD1 (5 bases). This CDR3 has 17 amino acids. CDR1 and CDR2 (germline): SGHDN, FVKESK. The V end lost 0 bases, the J end lost 7 bases, and 21 bases lay between the germline ends. Variable domain in full (rest from reference TRBV14 and TRBJ2-5): EAGVTQFPSHSVIEKGQTVTLRCDPISGHDNLYWYRRVMGKEIKFLLHFVKESKQDESGMPNNRFLAERTGGTYSTLKVQPAELEDSGVYFCASSQDSGSRVPGTQYFGPGTRLLVL.

The V gene is TRBV19, the J gene TRBJ1-1, with a tentative D call TRBD1 (5 bases). This CDR3 region has 14 residues. The germline gives CDR1 LNHDA, CDR2 SQIVND (reference sequence). The V end lost 4 bases, the J end lost 4 bases, and 13 bases lay between the germline ends. This chain's CDR3 is CASSTQGVSTEAFF. CDR3 nucleotide sequence: TGTGCCAGTAGTACTCAGGGTGTTAGCACTGAAGCTTTCTTT.